One sample yielded the 20 T cell receptor beta chains listed below, sequenced in a study of blood T cells in healthy people across ages (dated by TCRdb to about 2015). Library preparation employed 5' RACE. Instrument used: Illumina HiSeq 2500. A second roughly 6 to 12 cycle PCR used a sample-barcoded 5' primer and a J-beta primer mix. TCRdb itself trimmed the public reads at Q25 with fastp, ran MiXCR and retained productive beta chains. Merged by CDR3 protein, the rows form single entries marked with the most common genes and DNA. Counted in this sample were about 570,000 distinct CDR3 sequences; 27% of them appeared once. In total, the top ten clones hold approximately 17% of the sample. Input material: blood. The source is a woman in her 70s in good health.

At least ten counts were recorded for this clonotype. This chain connects TRBV29-1 to TRBJ1-4; D is possibly TRBD1 (5 bases). The CDR3 spans 13 residues. The V and J ends lost 7 bases and 8 bases respectively, with 17 bases between them. The germline V gene has CDR1 SQVTM and CDR2 ANQGSEA. The CDR3 reads CSANDGAREKLFF. CDR3 bases: TGCAGCGCTAACGACGGGGCGAGAGAAAAACTGTTTTTT.

The J gene is TRBJ2-3, the V gene TRBV7-2; a possible D gene is TRBD2 (6 bases). V was pared by 5 bases and J by 6 bases, with 18 bases between. Germline assignment: CDR1 SGHTA and CDR2 FQGNSA. This CDR3 has 15 residues. CDR3 coding DNA: TGTGCCAGCAGCCTGACTAGGACCCTACCCGATACGCAGTATTTT. It codes for CASSLTRTLPDTQYF.

The chain carries TRBV5-1 and TRBJ2-3; no firm D call. The CDR3 extends over 15 amino acids. The germline V and J ends were trimmed by 4 bases and 0 bases, with 12 bases remaining between them. Per the germline V gene, CDR1 is SGHRS and CDR2 is YFSETQ. The CDR3 region is CASSRDWPSTDTQYF. The CDR3 DNA reads as TGCGCCAGCAGCCGAGACTGGCCTAGCACAGATACGCAGTATTTT.

This clonotype was observed a few times. The rearrangement uses TRBV5-5 and TRBJ2-2; D may be TRBD1 or TRBD2 (5 bases each). CDR1 SGHKS and CDR2 YYEKEE come from the germline V gene (reference sequence). CDR3 size: 16 residues. With 0 bases removed from V and 1 base from J, the gap between germline ends came to 10 bases. CDR3 DNA sequence: TGTGCCAGCAGCTTGGGGGGACCGAGGAACACCGGGGAGCTGTTTTTT. Translation: CASSLGGPRNTGELFF.

This clonotype was seen more than once but under ten times. This chain connects TRBV30 to TRBJ2-6; D not certain. Deletions cut 2 bases from V and 0 bases from J, with 11 bases between. CDR1 and CDR2 from the germline V gene are GTSNPN and SVGIG (reference sequence). The CDR3 extends over 16 amino acids. CDR3 nucleotide sequence: TGTGCCTGGAGTAGACAATGGAACTCTGGGGCCAACGTCCTGACTTTC. This gives the protein CAWSRQWNSGANVLTF.

The table lists this clonotype with a few counts. This rearrangement joins TRBV9 to TRBJ2-2; D is perhaps TRBD1 or TRBD2 (5 bases each). Deletions cut 3 bases from V and 1 base from J, with 16 bases between. The CDR3 contains 17 residues. Looked up from germline, CDR1 is SGDLS and CDR2 is YYNGEE. CDR3 loop: CASSGGFGALNTGELFF. CDR3 sequence (DNA): TGTGCCAGCAGCGGGGGGTTTGGGGCCCTGAACACCGGGGAGCTGTTTTTT.

This sequence joins TRBV15 and TRBJ1-1, with 8 bases aligning to TRBD1. The germline gives CDR1 LNHNV, CDR2 YYDKDF (reference sequence). The CDR3 has 15 amino acids. V was clipped by 3 bases and J by 1 base; unmatched bases: 4. The CDR3 DNA reads as TGTGCCACCAGCAGGAACAGGGGGGGGAACACTGAAGCTTTCTTT. This encodes CATSRNRGGNTEAFF.

The CDR3 DNA sequence: TGTGCCAGCAGTTATGGGGGGAGGGGGAATGAGCAGTTCTTC. It yields the protein CASSYGGRGNEQFF. The chain joins TRBV6-2 or TRBV6-3 to TRBJ2-1; weak D call: TRBD2 (7 bases). Germline V gene data show CDR1 as MNHEY and CDR2 as SVGEGT. The CDR3 runs to 14 residues. With 3 bases removed from V and 7 bases from J, the gap between germline ends came to 13 bases.

The J gene is TRBJ1-6, the V gene TRBV6-1, with D hard to call. Trimming stripped 1 base from V and 9 bases from J, with 10 bases between. The CDR3 loop spans 14 amino acids. Germline V CDR1 and CDR2: MNHNS, SASEGT. The CDR3, as DNA: TGTGCCAGCAGTGAAGTCCGCAACGGTTCACCCCTCCACTTT. It is translated as CASSEVRNGSPLHF.

CDR3 sequence reads: CASSLTTGYFSTQYF. The CDR3 region has the DNA TGCGCCAGCAGCCTAACAACAGGGTACTTTTCGACCCAGTACTTC. The chain joins TRBV4-3 to TRBJ2-5; D possibly corresponds to TRBD1 (6 bases). This CDR3 is built from 15 residues. Between the trimmed V and J ends, which lost 4 bases and 7 bases, there was a span of 19 bases. Germline V gene data show CDR1 as LGHNA and CDR2 as YSLEER.

There are a few counts of this clonotype. The chain joins TRBV29-1 to TRBJ2-3, with D uncertain. V lost 7 bases to trimming and J lost 5 bases, with 13 bases between them. The CDR3 contains 12 residues. Looked up from germline, CDR1 is SQVTM and CDR2 is ANQGSEA. The CDR3 protein is CSGLRAGDTQYF. CDR3 nucleotide sequence: TGCAGCGGCTTACGAGCCGGAGATACGCAGTATTTT.

This clonotype was seen only a few times. This chain joins TRBV7-2 and TRBJ2-1; D not resolved. Germline V gene lookup returns CDR1 SGHTA and CDR2 FQGNSA. The CDR3 extends over 12 amino acids. Trimming left V 8 bases short and J 3 bases short, with 8 bases between. The CDR3: CASGSNYNEQFF. Here the CDR3 DNA reads TGTGCCAGCGGTAGCAACTACAATGAGCAGTTCTTC.

This clonotype has a handful of counts. The V and J genes are TRBV5-1 and TRBJ2-1; maybe TRBD2 (6 bases). Germline V CDR1 and CDR2: SGHRS, YFSETQ. The CDR3 spans 15 residues. The V end lost 3 bases, the J end lost 7 bases, and 17 bases lay between the germline ends. DNA for the CDR3: TGCGCCAGCAGCTCCTCTAGCGCGCGACTAAATGAGCAGTTCTTC. Translating gives CASSSSSARLNEQFF.

This sequence joins TRBV5-1 and TRBJ2-1, with D perhaps matching TRBD1 or TRBD2 (5 bases each). The DNA matches TRBJ2-5 better at its end, which makes the J call doubtful. The V gene's germline CDR1 is SGHRS and CDR2 YFSETQ. The CDR3 runs 16 residues. The CDR3 coding sequence is TGCGCCAGCAGCTTGGTGGCAGGACAACGAGGGGAGACCCAGTACTTC. Translation gives CASSLVAGQRGETQYF.

In its sample, this clonotype was seen a few times. The gene calls are TRBV24-1 and TRBJ2-2; D possibly uses TRBD1 or TRBD2 (5 bases each). CDR3 length: 16 amino acids. CDR1 KGHDR and CDR2 SFDVKD come from the germline V gene. V lost 5 bases, J lost 0 bases, and 12 bases lay in between. The CDR3 DNA follows: TGTGCCACCAGTGCCGCAGGGACCGCGAACACCGGGGAGCTGTTTTTT. It encodes CATSAAGTANTGELFF.

This clonotype was observed at least ten times. The V call is TRBV20-1, the J call TRBJ1-4; 9 bases are shared with TRBD1. V lost 0 bases, J lost 4 bases, and 9 bases stayed unmatched. Germline values: CDR1 DFQATT, CDR2 SNEGSKA (reference sequence). The CDR3 consists of 17 residues. The CDR3 DNA is TGCAGTGCTAGAGATCTCTGGACAGGGGTTAATAATGAAAAACTGTTTTTT. Its protein is CSARDLWTGVNNEKLFF.

The chain is built from TRBV29-1 and TRBJ2-1; weak D call: TRBD1 (5 bases). Trimming took off 3 bases at V and 8 bases at J, with 20 bases between the two ends. Germline CDR1 SQVTM, CDR2 ANQGSEA. This CDR3 is built from 15 residues. The DNA of the CDR3 is TGCAGCGTTGAGACCAGGGAAAGCGTAATGGATGAGCAGTTCTTC. Its translation is CSVETRESVMDEQFF.

At least ten counts were recorded for this clonotype. The V and J genes are TRBV4-2 and TRBJ1-3; no definite D call. Germline CDR1 is LGHNA and CDR2 is YNFKEQ. V lost 1 base, J lost 2 bases, and 6 bases lay in between. There are 14 residues in the CDR3. In nucleotides, the CDR3 is TGTGCCAGCAGCCAAGGGGGTCCTGGAAACACCATATATTTT. Protein sequence: CASSQGGPGNTIYF.

The chain employs TRBV20-1 and TRBJ2-5; the match to TRBD2 covers 10 bases. Germline loops: CDR1 DFQATT, CDR2 SNEGSKA (reference sequence). CDR3 length equals 12 residues. Trimming at V came to 5 bases and at J to 14 bases, leaving 11 bases not matched to a gene. The chain's CDR3 is CSARPSSGGPYF. The CDR3 DNA follows: TGCAGTGCTCGCCCCTCTAGCGGGGGTCCTTACTTC.

This clonotype was observed a few times. V usage is TRBV15 and J usage is TRBJ2-5; maybe TRBD2 (5 bases). V dropped 3 bases and J dropped 5 bases, with 10 bases sitting between them. The CDR3 spans 13 residues. Germline CDR1 and CDR2: LNHNV and YYDKDF (reference sequence). CDR3 in DNA: TGTGCCACCAGCAGGGCCCAGCGGGAGACCCAGTACTTC. Protein: CATSRAQRETQYF.